Below, one TCR beta chain is given with its context. Vbeta (60) and Jbeta (13) primers were used in the PCR. TCRdb keeps only in-frame clones here, not all; method: immunoSEQ multiplex PCR. The sample holds roughly 110,000 clones, roughly 80% seen once. CDR1 is MNHEY and CDR2 is SMNVEV in the germline V gene (reference sequence). The CDR3 spans 13 residues. The V and J ends lost 4 bases and 7 bases respectively, with 10 bases between them. These data originate in a study of cytomegalovirus exposure and HLA in healthy donors. The sample was PBMCs. This TCR was recovered from a female donor in good health and CMV-seronegative. This chain uses TRBV27 with TRBJ1-4; D unclear. CDR3 loop: CASSWRAGEKLFF. The CDR3 coding sequence is TGTGCCAGCAGTTGGAGGGCTGGTGAAAAACTGTTTTTT.